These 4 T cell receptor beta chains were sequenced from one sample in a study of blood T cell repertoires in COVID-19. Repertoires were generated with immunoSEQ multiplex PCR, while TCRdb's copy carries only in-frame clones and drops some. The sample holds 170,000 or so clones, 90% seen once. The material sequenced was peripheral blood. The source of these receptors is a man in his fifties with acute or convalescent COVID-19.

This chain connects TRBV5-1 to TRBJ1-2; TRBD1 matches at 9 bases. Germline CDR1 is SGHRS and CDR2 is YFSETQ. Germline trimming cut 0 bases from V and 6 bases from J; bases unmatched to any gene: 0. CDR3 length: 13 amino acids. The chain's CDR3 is CASSLGDRDGYTF. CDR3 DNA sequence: TGCGCCAGCAGCTTGGGGGACAGGGATGGCTACACCTTC.

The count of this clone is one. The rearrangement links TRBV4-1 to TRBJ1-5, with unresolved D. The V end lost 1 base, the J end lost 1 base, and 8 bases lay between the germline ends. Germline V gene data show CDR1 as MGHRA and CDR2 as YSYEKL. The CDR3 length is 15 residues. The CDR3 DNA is TGCGCCAGCAGCCAAGCAGATTGGAGCAATCAGCCCCAGCATTTT. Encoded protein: CASSQADWSNQPQHF.

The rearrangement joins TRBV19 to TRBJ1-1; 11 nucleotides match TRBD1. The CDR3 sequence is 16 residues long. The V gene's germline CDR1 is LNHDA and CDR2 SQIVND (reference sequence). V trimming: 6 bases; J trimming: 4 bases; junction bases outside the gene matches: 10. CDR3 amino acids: CASSRTGGFGTTEAFF. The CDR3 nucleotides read TGTGCCAGTAGCCGGACAGGGGGCTTCGGGACCACTGAAGCTTTCTTT. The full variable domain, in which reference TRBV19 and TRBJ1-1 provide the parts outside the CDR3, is DGGITQSPKYLFRKEGQNVTLSCEQNLNHDAMYWYRQDPGQGLRLIYYSQIVNDFQKGDIAEGYSVSREKKESFPLTVTSAQKNPTAFYLCASSRTGGFGTTEAFFGQGTRLTVV.

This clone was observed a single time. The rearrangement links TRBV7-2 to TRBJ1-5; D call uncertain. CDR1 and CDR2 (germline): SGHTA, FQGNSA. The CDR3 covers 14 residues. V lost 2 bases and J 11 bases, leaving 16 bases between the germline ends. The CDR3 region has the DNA TGTGCCAGCAGCTTAAACCAGAGCCCCGGGTCCCAGCATTTT. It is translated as CASSLNQSPGSQHF.